This is a list of T cell receptor beta chains from one sample in a study of T-cell memory formation after mild COVID-19. TCRdb passed the 5' RACE reads through MiXCR, listing each CDR3 protein once. The sample has around 510,000 distinct CDR3 sequences; roughly 22% are singletons. The sample taken for sequencing was PBMCs or a T cell subset sorted from them (not recorded which). The origin of the receptors is an adult woman who had mild COVID-19 (a few samples of this study predate the infection). Cell type and time point are not known. Both conserved end residues are part of each CDR3. Each record gives: J gene, CDR3 length, V gene, CDR3 protein.

TRBJ2-5 13 TRBV29-1 CSVVGGLRETQYF
TRBJ2-1 16 TRBV20-1 CSAREYRTSGYNEQFF
TRBJ2-5 14 TRBV9 CASNRGGDEETQYF
TRBJ2-2 17 TRBV7-8 CASSSPGLAGGAGELFF
TRBJ2-1 14 TRBV3-1 CASSQYLAGVEQFF
TRBJ1-1 12 TRBV27 CASGQGLHEAFF
TRBJ1-1 15 TRBV6-5 CASSQRPIPATEAFF
TRBJ2-7 14 TRBV12-3/TRBV12-4 CASSRGGDLYEQYF
TRBJ1-1 15 TRBV18 CASSPRSEFNTEAFF
TRBJ2-7 14 TRBV12-3/TRBV12-4 CASSPTSGGLEQYF
TRBJ2-5 15 TRBV12-3/TRBV12-4 CASSPFSGSPETQYF
TRBJ1-4 15 TRBV12-3/TRBV12-4 CASSLRGALGEKLFF
TRBJ1-6 11 TRBV24-1 CATSPFGPLHF
TRBJ1-2 20 TRBV4-1 CASSQHRLQGSARLSPGYTF
TRBJ1-3 12 TRBV7-9 CASGRDSNTIYF
TRBJ2-2 14 TRBV24-1 CATRSAGGTGELFF
TRBJ2-5 13 TRBV29-1 CSVDRGQAETQYF
TRBJ2-1 14 TRBV12-3/TRBV12-4 CASSSQGTHNEQFF
TRBJ2-2 16 TRBV12-3/TRBV12-4 CASSLTAGGGSGELFF
TRBJ2-7 18 TRBV3-1 CASSQEVGKGANSYEQYF
TRBJ1-2 14 TRBV7-9 CASSFAGRVDGYTF
TRBJ2-1 15 TRBV7-8 CASITGTGAYNEQFF
TRBJ1-6 14 TRBV7-2 CASSLGQKGSPLHF
TRBJ2-7 13 TRBV7-9 CASSSDTKYEQYF
TRBJ1-5 14 TRBV10-3 CAIRDRDSNQPQHF
TRBJ1-6 14 TRBV5-5 CASSGGQAIEPLHF
TRBJ2-5 18 TRBV6-1 CASSQGIAGQGRRETQYF
TRBJ2-1 14 TRBV9 CASSPVVQGEEQFF
TRBJ1-5 13 TRBV12-3/TRBV12-4 CASSFGGGQPQHF
TRBJ2-1 18 TRBV7-6 CASSLPTSGSPSYNEQFF
TRBJ2-7 15 TRBV7-2 CASSLNPAGVYEQYF
TRBJ2-7 14 TRBV19 CASNEGTSGSEQYF
TRBJ1-1 17 TRBV5-4 CASSFLGAGFMNTEAFF
TRBJ1-5 14 TRBV7-6 CASSFQAFRQPQHF
TRBJ2-1 16 TRBV12-3/TRBV12-4 CASSFARGADYNEQFF